This T cell receptor (beta chain) was captured by sequencing in a study of PD-1 blockade in classical Hodgkin lymphoma. Study-level findings and limits: Whereas CD4+ TCR diversity had risen significantly by C4D1, CD8+ TCR diversity had not.

CDR3 size: 13 residues. Germline CDR1 MNHNY, CDR2 SVGAGI (reference sequence). V was pared by 10 bases and J by 5 bases, with 7 bases of the junction left unmatched. As to this clone: Its target is unknown.

Generated by immunoSEQ multiplex PCR, the TCRdb table keeps only in-frame clones and is missing some. Counted here are about 21,000 clones, about two thirds occurring once; the ten biggest clones make up 5.8%. The patients all showed relapse after autologous stem cell transplantation, while their brentuximab vedotin exposure varied. The sequence was collected from a human donor with classical Hodgkin lymphoma. The source was peripheral blood mononuclear cells (PBMCs), collected at baseline. The chain combines TRBV6-6 with TRBJ2-7; TRBD2 agrees at 11 bases. The CDR3 loop reads CATTSGRSHEQYF. The CDR3 DNA is TGTGCCACTACTAGCGGGAGATCCCACGAGCAGTACTTC.